A selection of T cell receptor beta chains follows, all from one sample in a study of blood T cell repertoires in COVID-19. TCRdb keeps only in-frame clones here, not all; method: immunoSEQ multiplex PCR. Of some 200,000 clones in the sample, 70% to 90% were seen once. Input material: peripheral blood. The receptors stem from a woman aged 18-29 years who had recovered from COVID-19. Each CDR3 is given with its conserved first and last residue. The order of the fields is clone size, J gene, D gene, V gene, CDR3 DNA, CDR3 protein. D genes are given only for firm matches. Where a row states a size, it is once, few, many or the class of an expanded clone; other rows omit it.

>NA|TRBJ2-3|NA|TRBV5-1
TGCGCCAGCAGCTTCCTAGTGACAGATACGCAGTATTTT
CASSFLVTDTQYF
>NA|TRBJ1-2|NA|TRBV12-3/TRBV12-4
TGTGCCAGCAGTCAGGGTGGCTATGGCTACACCTTC
CASSQGGYGYTF
>NA|TRBJ1-3|NA|TRBV3-1/TRBV3-2
TGTGCCAGCAGCCCGCGCGGAAACACCATATATTTT
CASSPRGNTIYF
>NA|TRBJ2-2|NA|TRBV7-2
TGTGCCAGCAGCTTTCCCAAACCATACAGGGTCGCGAACACCGGGGAGCTGTTTTTT
CASSFPKPYRVANTGELFF
>few|TRBJ2-1|NA|TRBV9
TGTGCCAGCAGCCTACCGACAGGACCCCCCTCCTACAATGAGCAGTTCTTC
CASSLPTGPPSYNEQFF
>NA|TRBJ2-1|TRBD2|TRBV19
TGTGCCAGTAGTTGGGCTAGCGGGAGAGTCTATGAGCAGTTCTTC
CASSWASGRVYEQFF
>NA|TRBJ2-7|NA|TRBV5-1
TGCGCCAGCAGCTCGACAGGTGAAAAGCAGTACTTC
CASSSTGEKQYF
>NA|TRBJ2-6|NA|TRBV6-1
TGTGCCAGCAGTGAACAGGGGACCGGGGCCAACGTCCTGACTTTC
CASSEQGTGANVLTF
>NA|TRBJ2-2|TRBD2|TRBV6-1
TGTGCCAGCAGTGAACTGGGGAGCGGGAGGGCAGGCACCGGGGAGCTGTTTTTT
CASSELGSGRAGTGELFF
>NA|TRBJ2-1|NA|TRBV7-2
TGTGCCAGCAGCTTAGAGGGTAGCGACAATGAGCAGTTCTTC
CASSLEGSDNEQFF
>once|TRBJ2-7|NA|TRBV6-2/TRBV6-3
TGTGCCAGCAGTTATTCCCCCAGACAGCGTCTCGAGCAGTACTTC
CASSYSPRQRLEQYF